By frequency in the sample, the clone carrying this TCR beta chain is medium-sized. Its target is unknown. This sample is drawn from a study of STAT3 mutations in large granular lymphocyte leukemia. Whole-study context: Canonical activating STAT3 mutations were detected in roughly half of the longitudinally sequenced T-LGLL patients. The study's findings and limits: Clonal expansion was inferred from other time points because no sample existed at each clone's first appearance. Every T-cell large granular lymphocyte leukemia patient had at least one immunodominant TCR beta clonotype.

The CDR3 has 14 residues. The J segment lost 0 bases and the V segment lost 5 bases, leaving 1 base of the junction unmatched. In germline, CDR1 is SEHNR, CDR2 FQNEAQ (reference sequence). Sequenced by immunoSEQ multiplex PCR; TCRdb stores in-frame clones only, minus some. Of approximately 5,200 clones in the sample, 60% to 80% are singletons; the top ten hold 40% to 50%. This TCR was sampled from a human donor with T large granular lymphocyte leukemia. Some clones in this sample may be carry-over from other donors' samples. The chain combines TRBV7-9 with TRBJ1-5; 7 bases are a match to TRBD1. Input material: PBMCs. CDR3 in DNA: TGTGCCAGCAGCACAGGGGATAGCAATCAGCCCCAGCATTTT. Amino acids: CASSTGDSNQPQHF.